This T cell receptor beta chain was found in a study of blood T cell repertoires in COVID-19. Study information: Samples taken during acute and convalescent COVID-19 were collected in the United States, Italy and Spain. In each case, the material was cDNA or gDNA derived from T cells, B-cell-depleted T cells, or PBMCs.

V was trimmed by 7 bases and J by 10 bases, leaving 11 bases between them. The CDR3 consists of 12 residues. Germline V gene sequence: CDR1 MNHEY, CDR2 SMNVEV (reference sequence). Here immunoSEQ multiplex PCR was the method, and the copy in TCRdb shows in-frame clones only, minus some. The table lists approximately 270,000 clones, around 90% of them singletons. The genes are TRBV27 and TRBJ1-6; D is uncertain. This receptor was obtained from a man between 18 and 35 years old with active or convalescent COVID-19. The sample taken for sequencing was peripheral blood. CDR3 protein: CASNRPGSPLHF. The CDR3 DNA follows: TGTGCCAGCAACCGACCGGGATCACCCCTCCACTTT.